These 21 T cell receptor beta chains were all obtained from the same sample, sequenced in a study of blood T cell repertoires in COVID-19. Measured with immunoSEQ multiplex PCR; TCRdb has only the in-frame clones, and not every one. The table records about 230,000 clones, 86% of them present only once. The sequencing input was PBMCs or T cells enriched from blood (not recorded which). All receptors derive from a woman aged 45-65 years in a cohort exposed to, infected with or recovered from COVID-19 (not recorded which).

The CDR3 DNA is TGTGCCAGCAGCTTGCTAGGGGGGGCGAACACTGAAGCTTTCTTT. This gives the protein CASSLLGGANTEAFF. The chain recombines TRBV5-6 with TRBJ1-1; D possibly corresponds to TRBD1 (6 bases). Trimming left V 1 base short and J 1 base short, with 11 bases between. The germline CDR1 and CDR2 sequences are SGHDT and YYEEEE. The CDR3 sequence is 15 residues long. The variable domain in full, with the rest retrieved from reference TRBV5-6 and TRBJ1-1, is DAGVTQSPTHLIKTRGQQVTLRCSPKSGHDTVSWYQQALGQGPQFIFQYYEEEERQRGNFPDRFSGHQFPNYSSELNVNALLLGDSALYLCASSLLGGANTEAFFGQGTRLTVV.

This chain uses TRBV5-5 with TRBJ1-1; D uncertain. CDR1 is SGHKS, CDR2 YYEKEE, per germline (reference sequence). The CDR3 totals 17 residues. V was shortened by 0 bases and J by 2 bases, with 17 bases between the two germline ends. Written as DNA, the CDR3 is TGTGCCAGCAGCTTGGTAACAGAGATTCGGTATAACACTGAAGCTTTCTTT. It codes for CASSLVTEIRYNTEAFF.

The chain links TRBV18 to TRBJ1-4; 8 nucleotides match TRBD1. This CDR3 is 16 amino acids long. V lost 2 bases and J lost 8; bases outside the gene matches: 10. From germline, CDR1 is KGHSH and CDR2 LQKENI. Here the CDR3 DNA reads TGTGCCAGCTCACCAGACAGGGGCCAACTCCGGGAAAAACTGTTTTTT. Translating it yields CASSPDRGQLREKLFF.

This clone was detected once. CDR3 nucleotide sequence: TGTGCCAGCTCGACGGGGGCAACTAATGAAAAACTGTTTTTT. Amino acid sequence: CASSTGATNEKLFF. This sequence joins TRBV28 and TRBJ1-4; TRBD1 might be the D (5 bases). Per the germline V gene, CDR1 is MDHEN and CDR2 is SYDVKM. This CDR3 has 14 residues. The V gene lost 8 bases and the J gene lost 0 bases, with 10 bases spanning the gap. The entire variable domain, with the rest obtained from reference TRBV28 and TRBJ1-4, is as follows: DVKVTQSSRYLVKRTGEKVFLECVQDMDHENMFWYRQDPGLGLRLIYFSYDVKMKEKGDIPEGYSVSREKKERFSLILESASTNQTSMYLCASSTGATNEKLFFGSGTQLSVL.

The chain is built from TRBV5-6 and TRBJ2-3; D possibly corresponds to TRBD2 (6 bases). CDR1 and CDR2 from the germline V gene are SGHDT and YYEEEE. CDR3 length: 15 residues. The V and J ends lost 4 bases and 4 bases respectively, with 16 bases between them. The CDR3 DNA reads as TGTGCCAGCAGCCGGCTCCGACTAGTGGCAGATACGCAGTATTTT. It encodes CASSRLRLVADTQYF.

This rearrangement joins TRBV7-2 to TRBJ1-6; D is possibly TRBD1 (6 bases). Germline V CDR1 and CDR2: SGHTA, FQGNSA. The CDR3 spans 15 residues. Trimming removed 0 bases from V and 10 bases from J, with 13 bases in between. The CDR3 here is CASSLAAGVRSPLHF. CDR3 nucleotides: TGTGCCAGCAGCTTAGCCGCAGGGGTCCGATCACCCCTCCACTTT.

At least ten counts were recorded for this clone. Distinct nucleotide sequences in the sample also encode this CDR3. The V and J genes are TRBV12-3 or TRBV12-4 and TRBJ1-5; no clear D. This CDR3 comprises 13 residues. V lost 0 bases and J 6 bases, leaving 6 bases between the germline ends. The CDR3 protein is CASSLALGQPQHF. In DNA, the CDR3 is TGTGCCAGCAGTTTAGCGCTCGGTCAGCCCCAGCATTTT.

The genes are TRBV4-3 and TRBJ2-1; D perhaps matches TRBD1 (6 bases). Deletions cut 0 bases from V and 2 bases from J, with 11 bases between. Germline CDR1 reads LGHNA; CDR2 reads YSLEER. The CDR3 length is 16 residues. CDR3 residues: CASSQDQAGAYNEQFF. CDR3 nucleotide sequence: TGCGCCAGCAGCCAAGATCAAGCAGGGGCCTACAATGAGCAGTTCTTC.

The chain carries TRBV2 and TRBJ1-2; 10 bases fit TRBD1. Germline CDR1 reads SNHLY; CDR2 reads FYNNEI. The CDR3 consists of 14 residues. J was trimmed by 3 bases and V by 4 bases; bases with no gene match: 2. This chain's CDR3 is CASSGGTGDYGYTF. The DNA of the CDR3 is TGTGCCAGCAGTGGGGGGACAGGGGACTATGGCTACACCTTC.

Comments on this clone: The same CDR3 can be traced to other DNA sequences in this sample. Here the CDR3 reads CSVDSYGYTF. The CDR3 nucleotides are TGCAGCGTTGACTCCTATGGCTACACCTTC. The chain joins TRBV29-1 to TRBJ1-2; D not certain. The V end lost 3 bases, the J end lost 4 bases, and 3 bases lay between the germline ends. In germline, CDR1 is SQVTM, CDR2 ANQGSEA. This CDR3 has 10 amino acids.

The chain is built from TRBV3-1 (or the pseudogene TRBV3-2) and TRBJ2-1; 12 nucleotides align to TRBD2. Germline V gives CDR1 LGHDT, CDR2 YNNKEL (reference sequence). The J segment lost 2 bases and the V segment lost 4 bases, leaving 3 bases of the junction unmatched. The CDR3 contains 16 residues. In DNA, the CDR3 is TGTGCCAGCAGCCGACTAGCGGGGGCAACCTACAATGAGCAGTTCTTC. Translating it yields CASSRLAGATYNEQFF.

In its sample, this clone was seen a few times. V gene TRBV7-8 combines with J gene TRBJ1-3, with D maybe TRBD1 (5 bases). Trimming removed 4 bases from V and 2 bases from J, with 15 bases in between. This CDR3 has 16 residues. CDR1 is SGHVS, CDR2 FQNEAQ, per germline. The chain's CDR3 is CASSYIYSGPGNTIYF. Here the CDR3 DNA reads TGTGCCAGCAGCTACATTTACTCAGGGCCTGGAAACACCATATATTTT.

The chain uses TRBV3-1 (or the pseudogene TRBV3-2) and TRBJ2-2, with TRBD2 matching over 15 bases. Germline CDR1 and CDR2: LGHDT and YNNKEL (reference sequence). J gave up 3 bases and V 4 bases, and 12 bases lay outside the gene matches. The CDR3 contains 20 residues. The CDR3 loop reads CASSPHSGLAGGRYTGELFF. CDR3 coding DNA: TGTGCCAGCAGCCCGCATAGTGGACTAGCGGGGGGGCGGTACACCGGGGAGCTGTTTTTT.

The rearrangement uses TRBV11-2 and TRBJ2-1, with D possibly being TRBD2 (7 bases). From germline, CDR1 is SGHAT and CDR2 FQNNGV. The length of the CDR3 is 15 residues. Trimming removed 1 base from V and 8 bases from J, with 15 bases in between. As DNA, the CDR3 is TGTGCCAGCAGCTTAGCGGGGGGCTTAGAGGATGAGCAGTTCTTC. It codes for CASSLAGGLEDEQFF.

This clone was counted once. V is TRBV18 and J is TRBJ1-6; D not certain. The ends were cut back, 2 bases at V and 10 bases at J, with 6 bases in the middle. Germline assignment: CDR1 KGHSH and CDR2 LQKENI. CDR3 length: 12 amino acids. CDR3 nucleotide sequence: TGTGCCAGCTCACCAGGAGACTCACCCCTCCACTTT. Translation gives CASSPGDSPLHF.

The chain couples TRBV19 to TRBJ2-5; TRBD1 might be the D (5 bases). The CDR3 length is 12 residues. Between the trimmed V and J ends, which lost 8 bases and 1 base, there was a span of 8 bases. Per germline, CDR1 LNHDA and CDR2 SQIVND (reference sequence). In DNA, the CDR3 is TGTGCCAGTGGACAACGCCAAGAGACCCAGTACTTC. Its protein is CASGQRQETQYF. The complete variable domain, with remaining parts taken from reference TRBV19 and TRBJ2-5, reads DGGITQSPKYLFRKEGQNVTLSCEQNLNHDAMYWYRQDPGQGLRLIYYSQIVNDFQKGDIAEGYSVSREKKESFPLTVTSAQKNPTAFYLCASGQRQETQYFGPGTRLLVL.

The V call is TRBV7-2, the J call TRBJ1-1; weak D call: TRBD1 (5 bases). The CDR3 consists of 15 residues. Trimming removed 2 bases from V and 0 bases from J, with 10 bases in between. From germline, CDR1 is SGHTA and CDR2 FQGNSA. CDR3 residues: CASSLWAGVNTEAFF. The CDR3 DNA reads TGTGCCAGCAGCTTATGGGCGGGGGTGAACACTGAAGCTTTCTTT.

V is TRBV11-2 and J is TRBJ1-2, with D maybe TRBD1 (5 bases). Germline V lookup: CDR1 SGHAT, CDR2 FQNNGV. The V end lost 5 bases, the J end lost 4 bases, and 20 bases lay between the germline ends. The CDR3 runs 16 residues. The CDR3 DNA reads TGTGCCAGCAGCCCCCGCGACAGTTCCCGGTTCTATGGCTACACCTTC. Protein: CASSPRDSSRFYGYTF.

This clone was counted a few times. The CDR3 DNA reads TGCAGTGGGGGGGGAACTGAAGCTTTCTTT. It codes for CSGGGTEAFF. The V and J genes are TRBV20-1 and TRBJ1-1; perhaps TRBD1 as D (5 bases). Trimming took off 7 bases at V and 5 bases at J, with 8 bases between the two ends. The germline V gene encodes CDR1 DFQATT and CDR2 SNEGSKA (reference sequence). This CDR3 is 10 amino acids long.

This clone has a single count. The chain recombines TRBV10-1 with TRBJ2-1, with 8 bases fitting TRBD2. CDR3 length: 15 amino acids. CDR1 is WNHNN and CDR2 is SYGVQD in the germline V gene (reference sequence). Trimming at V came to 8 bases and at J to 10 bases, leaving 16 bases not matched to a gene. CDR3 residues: CASAPTSAGSGEQFF. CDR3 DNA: TGCGCCAGCGCCCCGACTAGCGCTGGCTCGGGGGAGCAGTTCTTC.

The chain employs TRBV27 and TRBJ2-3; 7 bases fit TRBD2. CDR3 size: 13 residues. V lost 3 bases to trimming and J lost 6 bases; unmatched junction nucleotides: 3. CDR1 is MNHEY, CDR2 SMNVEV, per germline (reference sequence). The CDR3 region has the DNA TGTGCCAGCAGTTTCCAAGCGGGGGATACGCAGTATTTT. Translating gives CASSFQAGDTQYF.